A single sample is the source of the 12 T cell receptor beta chains below, sequenced in a study of identical twins. TCRdb recomputed calls from the 5' RACE reads with MiXCR, one row per CDR3 protein. Here the sample spans a few hundred thousand distinct CDR3 sequences, over 8.5% being singletons. The data were also submitted as part of a second study, on yellow fever vaccine responses in identical twins.

Sequences were obtained from PBMCs. Source of these receptors: a woman under 30 in good health.

This clonotype was found a few times. The gene calls are TRBV5-1 and TRBJ1-1; tentative D call: TRBD1 (5 bases). This CDR3 is 14 amino acids long. Germline values: CDR1 SGHRS, CDR2 YFSETQ. V lost 2 bases to trimming and J lost 4 bases, with 12 bases between them. CDR3 residues: CASSFQGVVTEAFF. The CDR3, as DNA: TGCGCCAGCAGCTTCCAGGGAGTGGTCACTGAAGCTTTCTTT.

At least ten counts were recorded for this clonotype. The V and J genes are TRBV5-1 and TRBJ2-1; no reliable D call. The germline gives CDR1 SGHRS, CDR2 YFSETQ. This CDR3 has 13 amino acids. V lost 3 bases, J lost 5 bases, and 9 bases lay in between. The CDR3 is CASSSSLNNEQFF. The DNA for the CDR3 is TGCGCCAGCAGCTCCAGCTTAAACAATGAGCAGTTCTTC. Full variable domain (outside the CDR3, taken from reference TRBV5-1 and TRBJ2-1): KAGVTQTPRYLIKTRGQQVTLSCSPISGHRSVSWYQQTPGQGLQFLFEYFSETQRNKGNFPGRFSGRQFSNSRSEMNVSTLELGDSALYLCASSSSLNNEQFFGPGTRLTVL.

This clonotype was counted between two and nine times. The CDR3 region has the DNA TGCAGTGCACAGACAAGCCCCTACAATGAGCAGTTCTTC. This gives the protein CSAQTSPYNEQFF. The rearrangement joins TRBV20-1 to TRBJ2-1; D is unclear. The V gene lost 6 bases and the J gene lost 2 bases, with 11 bases spanning the gap. Looked up from germline, CDR1 is DFQATT and CDR2 is SNEGSKA (reference sequence). This CDR3 contains 13 residues.

This clonotype was recorded at least ten times. This rearrangement joins TRBV11-2 to TRBJ2-1; 9 bases align to TRBD1. V shed 4 bases and J 0 bases; nucleotides not matched to a gene: 16. CDR1 is SGHAT and CDR2 is FQNNGV in the germline V gene. The CDR3 runs to 20 residues. The CDR3 loop reads CASSSERFTGGLSSYNEQFF. DNA of the CDR3: TGTGCCAGCAGCTCCGAACGATTTACAGGGGGCCTTAGCTCCTACAATGAGCAGTTCTTC.

This clonotype was recorded many times. The chain employs TRBV7-8 and TRBJ2-7; no clear D gene. The germline CDR1 and CDR2 sequences are SGHVS and FQNEAQ. The V end lost 2 bases, the J end lost 6 bases, and 17 bases lay between the germline ends. The CDR3 consists of 15 residues. The CDR3 DNA follows: TGTGCCAGCAGCTTAAGCCCGCGTCCCTCAGGCGAGCAGTACTTC. This encodes CASSLSPRPSGEQYF.

The chain joins TRBV29-1 to TRBJ1-5; no reliable D call. In germline, CDR1 is SQVTM, CDR2 ANQGSEA. V was pared by 5 bases and J by 0 bases, with 11 bases between. This CDR3 has 14 residues. In DNA, the CDR3 is TGCAGCGTTTCCTTCACTGATAGCAATCAGCCCCAGCATTTT. This sequence encodes CSVSFTDSNQPQHF.

This clonotype was detected many times. The rearrangement links TRBV7-2 to TRBJ1-1; no clear D. Germline lookup yields CDR1 SGHTA and CDR2 FQGNSA. The V end lost 2 bases, the J end lost 0 bases, and 4 bases lay between the germline ends. This CDR3 has 13 residues. Written as DNA, the CDR3 is TGTGCCAGCAGCTTAACAGTGAACACTGAAGCTTTCTTT. It specifies CASSLTVNTEAFF. Using reference TRBV7-2 and TRBJ1-1 for the parts outside the CDR3, the full variable domain is GAGVSQSPSNKVTEKGKDVELRCDPISGHTALYWYRQSLGQGLEFLIYFQGNSAPDKSGLPSDRFSAERTGGSVSTLTIQRTQQEDSAVYLCASSLTVNTEAFFGQGTRLTVV.

This chain links TRBV28 with TRBJ2-7; 9 bases map to TRBD1. Germline lookup yields CDR1 MDHEN and CDR2 SYDVKM. The CDR3 has 13 residues. V lost 11 bases, J lost 1 base, and 6 bases stayed unmatched. CDR3 coding DNA: TGTGCCGGGGGACAGGGTGCATCCTACGAGCAGTACTTC. Translation gives CAGGQGASYEQYF.

This clonotype was counted at least ten times. V is TRBV7-2 and J is TRBJ2-3; D perhaps matches TRBD2 (8 bases). Germline CDR1 reads SGHTA; CDR2 reads FQGNSA. CDR3 size: 17 residues. Trimming left V 5 bases short and J 2 bases short, with 20 bases between. CDR3 in DNA: TGTGCCAGCAGCCCCGGGAGGGGGCCACCCAACACAGATACGCAGTATTTT. Translating gives CASSPGRGPPNTDTQYF.

This clonotype was seen only a few times. The V gene is TRBV15, the J gene TRBJ2-1; no definite D call. Trimming pared 0 bases from V and 0 bases from J, leaving 9 bases between. Germline loops: CDR1 LNHNV, CDR2 YYDKDF (reference sequence). The CDR3 covers 16 residues. Here the CDR3 DNA reads TGTGCCACCAGCAGAGATCGCCAGGCCTCCTACAATGAGCAGTTCTTC. Protein sequence: CATSRDRQASYNEQFF.

Here the CDR3 DNA reads TGTGCCAGCAGCGTTATTTCCTACGAGCAGTACTTC. Translating gives CASSVISYEQYF. The chain couples TRBV11-1 to TRBJ2-7; no clear D gene. The CDR3 contains 12 residues. Germline values: CDR1 SGHAT, CDR2 FQDESV (reference sequence). Between the trimmed V and J ends, which lost 5 bases and 1 base, there was a span of 6 bases.

The sample holds many counts of this clonotype. The chain recombines TRBV4-3 with TRBJ2-7; TRBD2 matches 15 bases. Germline CDR1 is LGHNA and CDR2 is YSLEER. The CDR3 spans 20 residues. J was trimmed by 0 bases and V by 3 bases; bases with no gene match: 12. The CDR3, as DNA: TGCGCCAGCAGCCAGGGGCGGGGACTAGCGGGAGGAGGAAGCTCCTACGAGCAGTACTTC. This codes for CASSQGRGLAGGGSSYEQYF.